The 7 T cell receptor beta chains reported below all come from one sample, sequenced in a study of lymphopenia after photon versus proton radiotherapy. The assay was immunoSEQ multiplex PCR, and TCRdb's table has in-frame clones only and misses some. The repertoire holds approximately 13,000 clones, with 82% as singletons. The material was peripheral blood, obtained from a patient treated with photon-based radiotherapy. These receptors originate from a man aged 45-65 years with gastric cancer.

The chain uses TRBV21-1 and TRBJ2-2; the table's D call, TRBD1, was not checked against the DNA. TRBV21-1 is annotated as a pseudogene. The CDR3 consists of 13 residues. The CDR3 DNA sequence: TGTGCCAGCAGCTCAGGGGGCACCGGGGAGCTGTTTTTT. Translation gives CASSSGGTGELFF.

The chain uses TRBV5-6 and TRBJ2-7; TRBD1 might be the D (5 bases). From germline, CDR1 is SGHDT and CDR2 YYEEEE. Trimming left V 4 bases short and J 1 base short, with 9 bases between. This CDR3 has 13 residues. CDR3 amino acids: CASSPAGSYEQYV. The CDR3 nucleotides are TGTGCCAGCAGCCCGGCAGGGTCCTACGAGCAGTACGTC.

This rearrangement joins TRBV18 to TRBJ2-2, with 8 positions matching TRBD1. Germline loops: CDR1 KGHSH, CDR2 LQKENI. This CDR3 has 13 amino acids. V was pared by 10 bases and J by 7 bases, with 8 bases of the junction left unmatched. The CDR3 DNA is TGTGCCAACGGACAGGGTCGTGACGGGGAGCTGTTTTTT. Protein: CANGQGRDGELFF.

The V call is TRBV6-5, the J call TRBJ1-2; D possibly corresponds to TRBD1 (6 bases). The CDR3 loop spans 14 amino acids. Per germline, CDR1 MNHEY and CDR2 SVGAGI. V was cut by 4 bases and J by 4 bases, with 13 bases left in between. CDR3 sequence (DNA): TGTGCCAGCAGTTCCAGGGGTTTTGCCTATGGCTACACCTTC. Translated: CASSSRGFAYGYTF.

The CDR3 coding sequence is TGTGCCAGCAGCGCCGACATAAGGGATCTTCAGTACTTC. Amino acid sequence: CASSADIRDLQYF. V usage is TRBV9 and J usage is TRBJ2-4; no clear D. CDR3 length: 13 amino acids. V was clipped by 3 bases and J by 11 bases, with 15 bases between them. Germline values: CDR1 SGDLS, CDR2 YYNGEE. Looking up the rest from reference TRBV9 and TRBJ2-4 gives the full variable domain: DSGVTQTPKHLITATGQRVTLRCSPRSGDLSVYWYQQSLDQGLQFLIQYYNGEERAKGNILERFSAQQFPDLHSELNLSSLELGDSALYFCASSADIRDLQYFGAGTRLSVL.

This clone was counted between two and nine times. The J gene is TRBJ1-1, the V gene TRBV6-5; D unclear. Germline CDR1 MNHEY, CDR2 SVGAGI. The length of the CDR3 is 16 residues. Trimming cost V 0 bases and J 4 bases, with 15 bases left between them. The CDR3 region has the DNA TGTGCCAGCAGTTACTCGATACCGCATGGTGGCACTGAAGCTTTCTTT. The encoded protein is CASSYSIPHGGTEAFF.

This chain connects TRBV6-1 to TRBJ2-3; the match to TRBD2 covers 7 bases. V lost 3 bases, J lost 2 bases, and 17 bases stayed unmatched. Germline values: CDR1 MNHNS, CDR2 SASEGT. This CDR3 has 19 residues. The CDR3 DNA reads TGTGCCAGCAGTGACCGGGACGGGAGGACCGGAGTCAACACAGATACGCAGTATTTT. Translating it yields CASSDRDGRTGVNTDTQYF.